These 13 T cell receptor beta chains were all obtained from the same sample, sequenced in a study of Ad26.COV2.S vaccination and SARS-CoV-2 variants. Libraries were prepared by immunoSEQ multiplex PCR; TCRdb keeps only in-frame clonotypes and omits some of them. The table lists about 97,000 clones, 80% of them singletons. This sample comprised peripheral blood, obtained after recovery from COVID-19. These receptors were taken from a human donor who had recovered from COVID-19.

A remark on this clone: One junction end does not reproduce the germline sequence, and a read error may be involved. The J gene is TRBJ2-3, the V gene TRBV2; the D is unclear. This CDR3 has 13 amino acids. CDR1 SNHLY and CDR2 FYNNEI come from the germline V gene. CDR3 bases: TGTGCCAGCAGGGAAGACAGCACAGATACGCAGTATTTT. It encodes CASREDSTDTQYF. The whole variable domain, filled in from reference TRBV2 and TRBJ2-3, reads EPEVTQTPSHQVTQMGQEVILRCVPISNHLYFYWYRQILGQKVEFLVSFYNNEISEKSEIFDDQFSVERPDGSNFTLKIRSTKLEDSAMYFCASREDSTDTQYFGPGTRLTVL.

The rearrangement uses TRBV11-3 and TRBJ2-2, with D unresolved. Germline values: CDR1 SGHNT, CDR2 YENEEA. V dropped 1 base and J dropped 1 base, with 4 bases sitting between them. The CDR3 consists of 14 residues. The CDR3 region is CASSLARNTGELFF. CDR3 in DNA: TGTGCCAGCAGCTTAGCCAGGAACACCGGGGAGCTGTTTTTT.

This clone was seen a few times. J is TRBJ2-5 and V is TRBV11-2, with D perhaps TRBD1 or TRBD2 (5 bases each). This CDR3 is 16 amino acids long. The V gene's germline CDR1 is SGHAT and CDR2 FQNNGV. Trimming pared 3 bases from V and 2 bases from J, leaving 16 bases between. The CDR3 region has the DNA TGTGCCAGCAGCTTCATCGAGTTTGGGGGACAAGAGACCCAGTACTTC. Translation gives CASSFIEFGGQETQYF.

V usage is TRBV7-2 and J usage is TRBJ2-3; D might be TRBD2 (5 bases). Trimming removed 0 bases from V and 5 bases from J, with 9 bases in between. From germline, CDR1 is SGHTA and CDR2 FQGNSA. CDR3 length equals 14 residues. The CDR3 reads CASSLAGSVDTQYF. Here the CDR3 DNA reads TGTGCCAGCAGCTTAGCGGGGAGTGTAGATACGCAGTATTTT.

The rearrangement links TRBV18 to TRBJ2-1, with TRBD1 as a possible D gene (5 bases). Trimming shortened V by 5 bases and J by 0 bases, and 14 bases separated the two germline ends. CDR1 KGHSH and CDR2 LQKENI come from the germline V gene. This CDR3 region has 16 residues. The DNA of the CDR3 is TGTGCCAGCTCAGACTCACAGGCCAGCTCCTACAATGAGCAGTTCTTC. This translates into CASSDSQASSYNEQFF.

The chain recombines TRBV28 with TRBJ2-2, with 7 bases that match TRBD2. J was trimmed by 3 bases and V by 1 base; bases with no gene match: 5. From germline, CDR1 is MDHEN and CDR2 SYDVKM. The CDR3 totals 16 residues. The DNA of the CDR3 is TGTGCCAGCAGTTTATCTGGACTAGGGGACACCGGGGAGCTGTTTTTT. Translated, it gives CASSLSGLGDTGELFF. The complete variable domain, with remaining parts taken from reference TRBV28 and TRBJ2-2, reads DVKVTQSSRYLVKRTGEKVFLECVQDMDHENMFWYRQDPGLGLRLIYFSYDVKMKEKGDIPEGYSVSREKKERFSLILESASTNQTSMYLCASSLSGLGDTGELFFGEGSRLTVL.

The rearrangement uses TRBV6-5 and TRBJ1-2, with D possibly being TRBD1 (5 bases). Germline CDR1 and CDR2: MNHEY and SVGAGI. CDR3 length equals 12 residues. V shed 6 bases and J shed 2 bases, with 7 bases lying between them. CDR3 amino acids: CASREGNYGYTF. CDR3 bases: TGTGCCAGCAGGGAGGGGAACTATGGCTACACCTTC.

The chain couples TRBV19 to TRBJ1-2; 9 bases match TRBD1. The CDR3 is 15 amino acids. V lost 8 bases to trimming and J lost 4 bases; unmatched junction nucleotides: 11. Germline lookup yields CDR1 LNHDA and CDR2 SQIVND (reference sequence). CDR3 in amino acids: CASFSRTGESYGYTF. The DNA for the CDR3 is TGTGCCAGTTTTTCTCGGACAGGGGAAAGCTATGGCTACACCTTC.

As DNA, the CDR3 is TGTGCCAGCAGTTTACAGGGGGCTTCGGTGGTTTCACCCCTCCACTTT. It encodes CASSLQGASVVSPLHF. The chain carries TRBV6-2 or TRBV6-3 and TRBJ1-6, with TRBD1 matching 9 bases. The CDR3 consists of 16 residues. After removal of 4 bases from V and 9 bases from J, the junction contained 10 bases not matched to a gene. Germline V CDR1 and CDR2: MNHEY, SVGEGT.

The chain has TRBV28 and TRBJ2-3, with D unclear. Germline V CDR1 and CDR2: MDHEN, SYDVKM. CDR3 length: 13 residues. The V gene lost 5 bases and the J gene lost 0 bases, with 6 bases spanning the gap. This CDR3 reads CASSELSTDTQYF. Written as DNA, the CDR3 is TGTGCCAGCAGTGAACTTAGCACAGATACGCAGTATTTT.

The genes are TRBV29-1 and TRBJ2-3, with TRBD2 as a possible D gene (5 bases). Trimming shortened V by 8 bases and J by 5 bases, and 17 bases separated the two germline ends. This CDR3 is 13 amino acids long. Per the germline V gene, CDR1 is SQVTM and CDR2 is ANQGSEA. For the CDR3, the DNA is TGCAGCAACGACCGGGCCAGCGGAGATACGCAGTATTTT. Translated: CSNDRASGDTQYF.

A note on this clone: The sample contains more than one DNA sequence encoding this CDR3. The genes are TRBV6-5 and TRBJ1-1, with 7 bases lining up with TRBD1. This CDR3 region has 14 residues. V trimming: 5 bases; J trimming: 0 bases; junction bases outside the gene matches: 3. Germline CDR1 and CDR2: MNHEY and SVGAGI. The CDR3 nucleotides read TGTGCCAGCAGTCCGACAGGGATGAACACTGAAGCTTTCTTT. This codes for CASSPTGMNTEAFF.

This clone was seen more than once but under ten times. The CDR3 region is CASSQVTQGNQPQHF. Here the CDR3 DNA reads TGCGCCAGCAGCCAAGTTACACAGGGAAATCAGCCCCAGCATTTT. The rearrangement links TRBV4-1 to TRBJ1-5, with D possibly TRBD1 on 6 matching bases. Between the trimmed V and J ends, which lost 1 base and 4 bases, there was a span of 11 bases. The germline CDR1 and CDR2 sequences are MGHRA and YSYEKL. The length of the CDR3 is 15 residues.